Sequencing of this T cell receptor (beta chain) was carried out in a study of blood T cell repertoires in COVID-19. Study-level information: The United States, Italy and Spain supplied acute and convalescent COVID-19 samples.

Under the authors' procedure: Quantification of nucleated cells was approximated via reference gene primer amplification. Data came from immunoSEQ multiplex PCR; TCRdb stores just in-frame clones and leaves some out. V and J calls and clone size are those listed in that table; D and trimming were worked out from the DNA. The sample consists of 100,000 to 150,000 clones, 84% of them appearing once. In germline, CDR1 is MGHRA, CDR2 YSYEKL. CDR3 size: 17 residues. V shed 4 bases and J 5 bases; nucleotides not matched to a gene: 10. Sample: peripheral blood. The sequence was obtained from a woman aged 30 to 39 who had recovered from COVID-19. The V and J genes are TRBV4-1 and TRBJ2-1; 11 bases line up with TRBD2. DNA of the CDR3: TGCGCCAGCAGCCGACTCGGGACTAGCGGACCCAACAATGAGCAGTTCTTC. Residues: CASSRLGTSGPNNEQFF.